This is a list of T cell receptor beta chains from one sample in a study of shared clonotypes between healthy human individuals. Clones were read by immunoSEQ multiplex PCR, and TCRdb kept only the in-frame ones, dropping some. Among around 1.4 million clones listed, 97% to 99% were seen once. What was sequenced was naive CD4+ T cells sorted from blood. The receptors here all came from a man under 40 in good health. Each CDR3 is given with its conserved first and last residue.

V gene,CDR3 protein
TRBV5-1,CASSLQGAVGNTIYF
TRBV7-2,CASSLTEGTGELFF
TRBV5-1,CASSFGDKSTEAFF
TRBV7-7,CASSMGLMNTGELFF
TRBV19,CASSANRVTDTQYF
TRBV14,CASSQGLLAQYF
TRBV7-2,CASSLVAGGRDEQFF
TRBV19,CASSPGQFFSGANVLTF
TRBV30,CAGKTPVDYEQYF
TRBV19,CASSISIFSNQPQHF
TRBV5-8,CASSLYGTSAYEQYF
TRBV6-1,CASTKDRTYEQYF
TRBV7-2,CASSLALAGAYEQYF
TRBV2,CASSDLAGFYEQYF
TRBV13,CASSLRLQPQHF
TRBV25-1,CASSELPGTYNEQFF
TRBV28,CASSIQGGKNIQYF
TRBV5-6,CASSFRLLTSEYEQYF
TRBV25-1,CASSVRVGYGYTF
TRBV29-1,CSVAVAAQETQYF
TRBV7-9,CASSMPGGFTDTQYF
TRBV7-9,CASSYPSSGGSSYNEQFF
TRBV6-6,CASSWQGGTLGEQYF
TRBV5-1,CASSLGRGDSGNTIYF
TRBV6-4,CASSRLAGAGELFF
TRBV2,CASRKDSNTGELFF
TRBV28,CASSFSNEQFF
TRBV7-9,CASSPRGSGSAPDNEQFF